This TCR beta chain was captured by sequencing in a study of kidney transplant recipient with SARS-CoV-2 infection. MiXCR was run by TCRdb on the reads, yielding one entry per CDR3 protein. There are fewer than 250,000 distinct CDR3 sequences in the sample; less than 35% occur only once, and about 7% lies in the top ten. Trimming cost V 3 bases and J 0 bases, with 11 bases left between them. The germline gives CDR1 ENHRY, CDR2 SYGVKD. The CDR3 has 15 residues. Details on this clonotype: A much larger clone differs by one base, so this may be a read error.

The sequencing here drew on a blood sample, taken at baseline and between days 110 and 120 from a kidney transplant recipient. The origin of this receptor is a male patient in his thirties who had COVID-19 and was a kidney transplant recipient. The T cells may partly be graft donor cells. This chain uses TRBV10-3 with TRBJ1-1, with D uncertain. CDR3 residues: CAISDPDKLNTEAFF. Here the CDR3 DNA reads TGTGCCATCAGTGATCCCGACAAGTTGAACACTGAAGCTTTCTTT.